The table lists the clone carrying this T cell receptor (beta chain) with a few counts. Its specificity is not known. Trimming stripped 0 bases from V and 0 bases from J, with 19 bases between. CDR3 length: 19 residues. Germline V lookup: CDR1 SGDLS, CDR2 YYNGEE. 13 Jbeta primers and 60 Vbeta primers were used for the PCR. The table came from immunoSEQ multiplex PCR; TCRdb's copy has only in-frame clones and leaves some out. The sample has roughly 70,000 clones; around 69% are singletons. This specimen belongs to a study of cytomegalovirus exposure and HLA in healthy donors. Whole-study results and caveats: 16,951 TCR beta sequences were associated with HLA alleles at 0.05 false discovery rate in a later analysis. The authors later linked a missense DCLRE1C variant to TCR beta V- and J-gene trimming.

The chain has TRBV9 and TRBJ2-1; D possibly corresponds to TRBD2 (5 bases). Sequencing used PBMCs. The receptor comes from a human donor in good health. The CDR3 loop reads CASSVEGSETLSSYNEQFF. CDR3 in DNA: TGTGCCAGCAGCGTAGAAGGTAGCGAGACACTGAGCTCCTACAATGAGCAGTTCTTC.